This is a list of T cell receptor beta chains from one sample in a study of T-cell memory formation after mild COVID-19. TCRdb re-derived calls from the 5' RACE reads in MiXCR, one entry per CDR3 protein. The sample lists approximately 560,000 distinct CDR3 sequences, approximately 15% occurring once. Sequencing used PBMCs or a T cell subset sorted from them (not recorded which). These receptors were obtained from an adult woman who had mild COVID-19 (a few samples of this study predate the infection). Cell type and time point are not known. Each CDR3 is given with its conserved first and last residue. A D gene is named only where the DNA matches it firmly. Some rows have no size entry. The others give once, few or many, or a class for an expanded clone.

j_call clone_size d_call cdr3_length v_call cdr3_aa cdr3_nt
TRBJ2-1 few NA 14 TRBV18 CASSPLPGWDEQFF TGTGCCAGCTCACCACTTCCAGGGTGGGATGAGCAGTTCTTC
TRBJ2-7 few NA 12 TRBV30 CAWTVGNYEQYF TGTGCCTGGACGGTAGGAAACTACGAGCAGTACTTC
TRBJ2-3 NA TRBD2 18 TRBV3-1 CASRPGLAGRYGTDTQYF TGTGCCTCAAGACCCGGACTAGCGGGACGATATGGTACAGATACGCAGTATTTT
TRBJ2-4 NA TRBD1 14 TRBV29-1 CSVTGASVRNIQYF TGCAGCGTTACAGGGGCGAGCGTGCGAAACATTCAGTACTTC
TRBJ1-2 NA NA 11 TRBV9 CASSVGTSYTF TGTGCCAGCAGCGTAGGGACGAGCTACACCTTC
TRBJ2-7 NA TRBD1 16 TRBV7-6 CASTFYPGQEGYEQYF TGTGCCAGCACGTTTTATCCGGGACAGGAGGGGTACGAGCAGTACTTC
TRBJ2-5 NA TRBD2 19 TRBV24-1 CATSDPSLTSGGFQETQYF TGTGCCACCAGTGATCCTAGCCTGACTAGCGGGGGGTTCCAAGAGACCCAGTACTTC
TRBJ2-3 few NA 14 TRBV20-1 CSALLQPSTDTQYF TGCAGTGCCCTTCTTCAGCCTAGCACAGATACGCAGTATTTT
TRBJ1-4 NA TRBD1 16 TRBV7-9 CASSSQPDRANDKLFF TGTGCCAGCAGCTCCCAACCGGACAGGGCAAATGATAAACTGTTTTTT
TRBJ2-5 NA NA 14 TRBV27 CASSSQGPQETQYF TGTGCCAGCAGTTCTCAGGGTCCGCAAGAGACCCAGTACTTC
TRBJ2-7 many NA 14 TRBV3-1 CASSQGQGPYEQYF TGTGCCAGCAGCCAAGGTCAGGGGCCGTACGAGCAGTACTTC
TRBJ1-1 NA NA 14 TRBV5-8 CASRGYREVTEAFF TGTGCCAGCAGGGGATACAGGGAAGTTACTGAAGCTTTCTTT
TRBJ2-7 NA TRBD1 14 TRBV12-3/TRBV12-4 CASGTGTGLYEQYF TGTGCCAGTGGAACCGGGACAGGGCTCTACGAGCAGTACTTC
TRBJ2-7 many NA 12 TRBV7-6 CASSSGTYEQYF TGTGCCAGCAGCTCGGGGACCTACGAGCAGTACTTC
TRBJ1-3 NA NA 15 TRBV12-3/TRBV12-4 CASSAGLSSGNTIYF TGTGCCAGCAGTGCCGGACTGTCCTCTGGAAACACCATATATTTT
TRBJ2-3 few NA 15 TRBV7-6 CASSLVASVADTQYF TGTGCCAGCAGCTTAGTAGCGTCGGTCGCAGATACGCAGTATTTT
TRBJ2-3 NA TRBD1 15 TRBV30 CAWSPGTGSTDTQYF TGTGCCTGGAGTCCTGGGACAGGGAGTACAGATACGCAGTATTTT
TRBJ1-5 many NA 14 TRBV6-1 CASQALGGNQPQHF TGTGCCAGTCAGGCTCTGGGGGGCAATCAGCCCCAGCATTTT
TRBJ1-5 few NA 14 TRBV12-3/TRBV12-4 CASRFWGVKQPQHF TGTGCCAGCAGATTTTGGGGGGTGAAGCAGCCCCAGCATTTT
TRBJ1-5 NA NA 15 TRBV20-1 CSARVDGGPNQPQHF TGCAGTGCAAGGGTGGACGGAGGACCAAATCAGCCCCAGCATTTT
TRBJ2-1 few NA 16 TRBV6-5 CASMRGELGGYNEQFF TGTGCCAGCATGAGGGGAGAGCTAGGGGGCTACAATGAGCAGTTCTTC
TRBJ2-5 NA TRBD1 14 TRBV7-2 CASSLDRGAETQYF TGTGCCAGCAGCCTTGACAGGGGGGCAGAGACCCAGTACTTC
TRBJ2-2 NA TRBD1 15 TRBV5-4 CASSSDRVINGELFF TGTGCCAGCAGCTCGGACAGGGTTATTAACGGGGAGCTGTTTTTT
TRBJ1-1 few TRBD1 15 TRBV11-2 CASSLLDRVSTEAFF TGTGCCAGCAGCTTATTGGACAGGGTGAGCACTGAAGCTTTCTTT
TRBJ1-2 NA TRBD1 18 TRBV5-1 CASSLTPVWDRAFDGYTF TGCGCCAGCAGTTTGACCCCGGTTTGGGACAGGGCGTTCGATGGCTACACCTTC
TRBJ2-5 few NA 14 TRBV20-1 CSALIPGAQETQYF TGCAGTGCTCTGATACCCGGGGCTCAAGAGACCCAGTACTTC
TRBJ2-3 NA TRBD2 16 TRBV6-1 CASSVLAGGGTDTQYF TGTGCCAGCAGCGTACTAGCGGGAGGTGGTACAGATACGCAGTATTTT
TRBJ2-7 NA TRBD1 15 TRBV5-1 CASSVGQGARDEQYF TGCGCCAGCAGCGTGGGACAGGGGGCCAGAGACGAGCAGTACTTC
TRBJ1-1 NA TRBD1 14 TRBV20-1 CSVPGQGTNTEAFF TGCAGTGTCCCGGGACAGGGGACGAACACTGAAGCTTTCTTT
TRBJ1-5 NA TRBD1 14 TRBV4-3 CASSTTGARQPQHF TGCGCCAGCAGCACGACAGGGGCACGTCAGCCCCAGCATTTT
TRBJ2-1 many NA 16 TRBV27 CASSLSWRLVHNEQFF TGTGCCAGCAGTTTATCGTGGAGACTAGTCCACAATGAGCAGTTCTTC
TRBJ2-3 NA NA 15 TRBV20-1 CSAADPRGNRDTQYF TGCAGTGCTGCCGACCCCCGGGGGAATCGAGATACGCAGTATTTT
TRBJ2-7 few NA 12 TRBV27 CASSTGAFEQYF TGTGCCAGCAGTACGGGGGCATTCGAGCAGTACTTC
TRBJ2-1 few TRBD1 15 TRBV11-2 CASSIRTGGNNEQFF TGTGCCAGCAGCATACGGACAGGGGGCAACAATGAGCAGTTCTTC
TRBJ1-6 NA TRBD1 13 TRBV30 CAWTRDRSGPLHF TGTGCCTGGACCAGGGACAGGAGTGGCCCCCTCCACTTT
TRBJ1-5 NA TRBD1 14 TRBV5-1 CASSSTGINQPQHF TGCGCCAGCAGCTCGACAGGGATCAATCAGCCCCAGCATTTT
TRBJ2-3 NA NA 13 TRBV7-7 CASSLGEEDTQYF TGTGCTAGCAGCTTAGGTGAGGAGGATACGCAGTATTTT
TRBJ1-1 NA TRBD1 14 TRBV5-1 CASRVQGENTEAFF TGCGCCAGCAGGGTCCAGGGGGAAAACACTGAAGCTTTCTTT
TRBJ1-6 many TRBD1 14 TRBV5-1 CASSPDRGNSPLHF TGCGCCAGCAGCCCGGACAGGGGTAATTCACCCCTCCACTTT
TRBJ2-1 few TRBD2 15 TRBV30 CAWSVSLKGLDEQFF TGTGCCTGGAGTGTTAGTCTAAAGGGACTAGATGAGCAGTTCTTC
TRBJ1-4 few NA 15 TRBV7-2 CASRPSGSSNEKLFF TGTGCCAGCAGGCCTAGCGGGTCTTCTAATGAAAAACTGTTTTTT
TRBJ1-5 NA NA 13 TRBV7-3 CASSLRGGQPQHF TGTGCCAGCAGCTTAAGAGGTGGCCAGCCCCAGCATTTT
TRBJ2-5 NA NA 18 TRBV7-2 CASSSDRGGGPMRETQYF TGTGCCAGCAGCTCTGATAGGGGGGGAGGGCCAATGAGAGAGACCCAGTACTTC
TRBJ2-7 many NA 13 TRBV7-9 CASSFPSGYEQYF TGTGCCAGCAGCTTCCCAAGCGGCTACGAGCAGTACTTC
TRBJ2-7 few NA 14 TRBV3-1 CASSPSVTVGEQYF TGTGCCAGCAGCCCCTCGGTTACAGTGGGAGAGCAGTACTTC
TRBJ1-2 NA TRBD1 14 TRBV20-1 CSARARGHIYGYTF TGCAGTGCTAGAGCCAGGGGGCACATCTATGGCTACACCTTC
TRBJ2-3 few NA 14 TRBV14 CASSQLRTPDTQYF TGTGCCAGCAGCCAACTTAGGACCCCAGATACGCAGTATTTT
TRBJ1-1 NA TRBD1 14 TRBV4-1 CASSQPGTGMRAFF TGCGCCAGCAGCCAGCCAGGGACAGGGATGAGAGCTTTCTTT
TRBJ2-3 NA NA 12 TRBV24-1 CATSDHADTQYF TGTGCCACCAGTGATCATGCGGATACGCAGTATTTT
TRBJ2-7 NA TRBD1 13 TRBV29-1 CSVEIPGGYEQYF TGCAGCGTTGAAATCCCAGGGGGCTACGAGCAGTACTTC
TRBJ2-1 few TRBD2 14 TRBV6-5 CASRGTSDYNEQFF TGTGCCAGCAGGGGGACTAGTGACTACAATGAGCAGTTCTTC
TRBJ2-3 NA NA 17 TRBV6-1 CASSRLSGGQTADTQYF TGTGCCAGCAGTAGACTTTCGGGGGGCCAGACCGCAGATACGCAGTATTTT
TRBJ2-7 NA TRBD2 14 TRBV13 CASSARLAQYEQYF TGTGCCAGCAGCGCCCGACTAGCCCAGTACGAGCAGTACTTC
TRBJ2-7 few NA 16 TRBV7-2 CASSLEVRGSYHEQYF TGTGCCAGCAGCTTAGAGGTTCGGGGTAGCTACCACGAGCAGTACTTC